The 13 T cell receptor beta chains given below trace back to one sample, sequenced in a study of blood T cell repertoires in COVID-19. Repertoires were generated with immunoSEQ multiplex PCR, while TCRdb's copy carries only in-frame clones and drops some. This sample has approximately 500,000 clones, with 70% to 90% found just once. The specimen was peripheral blood. All receptors come from a human donor in a cohort sampled during active COVID-19.

This clone was seen just once. The chain is built from TRBV5-4 and TRBJ2-1; 8 bases are shared with TRBD2. CDR1 and CDR2 from the germline V gene are SGHNT and YYREEE (reference sequence). The junction had 12 bases not matched to a gene; V was cut back by 4 bases and J by 0 bases. The CDR3 extends over 18 amino acids. The CDR3 here is CASSPPGPGLGSYNEQFF. For the CDR3, the DNA is TGTGCCAGCAGCCCCCCCGGCCCGGGACTAGGCTCCTACAATGAGCAGTTCTTC.

V usage is TRBV7-9 and J usage is TRBJ2-1; possibly TRBD2 for D (7 bases). The CDR3 contains 15 residues. Germline loops: CDR1 SEHNR, CDR2 FQNEAQ (reference sequence). The V end lost 3 bases, the J end lost 8 bases, and 17 bases lay between the germline ends. As DNA, the CDR3 is TGTGCCAGCAGCTTGGTTAGGGGGGGTCCGGATGAGCAGTTCTTC. Protein product: CASSLVRGGPDEQFF.

The chain combines TRBV25-1 with TRBJ1-6; D might be TRBD1 (6 bases). Germline CDR1 is MGHDK and CDR2 is SYGVNS. Trimming pared 2 bases from V and 6 bases from J, leaving 11 bases between. The CDR3 is made up of 15 amino acids. CDR3 DNA: TGTGCCAGCAGTGAAAGGGGACAAACTAATTCACCCCTCCACTTT. Translated, it gives CASSERGQTNSPLHF.

The gene calls are TRBV7-9 and TRBJ2-7; 10 bases are a match to TRBD1. J gave up 4 bases and V 6 bases, and 3 bases lay outside the gene matches. Germline loops: CDR1 SEHNR, CDR2 FQNEAQ (reference sequence). This CDR3 contains 13 residues. The CDR3 sequence: CASRRQGAYEQYF. DNA for the CDR3: TGTGCCAGCAGGCGACAGGGGGCATACGAGCAGTACTTC.

The rearrangement joins TRBV24-1 to TRBJ2-1, with TRBD1 identical over 7 bases. CDR1 is KGHDR and CDR2 is SFDVKD in the germline V gene. After removal of 3 bases from V and 1 base from J, the junction contained 5 bases not matched to a gene. The CDR3 loop spans 16 amino acids. The CDR3 loop reads CATSDPGTASYNEQFF. For the CDR3, the DNA is TGTGCCACCAGTGATCCTGGGACAGCGTCCTACAATGAGCAGTTCTTC.

The chain employs TRBV9 and TRBJ2-1; the match to TRBD2 covers 10 bases. CDR1 SGDLS and CDR2 YYNGEE come from the germline V gene. This CDR3 contains 16 residues. Losses at the gene ends were 3 bases for V and 8 bases for J; bases not matched to a gene: 11. CDR3 region: CASSEYRAGGFDEQFF. CDR3 nucleotide sequence: TGTGCCAGCAGCGAATACCGAGCGGGAGGGTTCGATGAGCAGTTCTTC.

The rearrangement uses TRBV9 and TRBJ1-1; D gene unclear. The CDR3 length is 14 residues. V was pared by 0 bases and J by 2 bases, with 8 bases between. Germline V gene lookup returns CDR1 SGDLS and CDR2 YYNGEE. The DNA of the CDR3 is TGTGCCAGCAGCGTAGCACCGCTAAACACTGAAGCTTTCTTT. Amino acid sequence: CASSVAPLNTEAFF.

The chain employs TRBV6-2 or TRBV6-3 and TRBJ2-5, with TRBD2 identical over 11 bases. Trimming at V came to 6 bases and at J to 1 base, leaving 4 bases not matched to a gene. Germline V lookup: CDR1 MNHEY, CDR2 SVGEGT. The CDR3 is 15 residues long. The CDR3 here is CASSEGLAAQETQYF. The CDR3 DNA follows: TGTGCCAGCAGCGAGGGACTAGCGGCCCAAGAGACCCAGTACTTC.

The V gene is TRBV2, the J gene TRBJ2-2, with 7 bases matching TRBD2. The CDR3 totals 14 residues. J was trimmed by 3 bases and V by 5 bases; bases with no gene match: 3. The germline V gene has CDR1 SNHLY and CDR2 FYNNEI. CDR3 nucleotides: TGTGCCAGCAGTCGGCGGGAGCACACCGGGGAGCTGTTTTTT. This codes for CASSRREHTGELFF.

This sequence joins TRBV15 and TRBJ1-2; TRBD1 is a possible D gene (5 bases). This CDR3 has 16 amino acids. Germline V CDR1 and CDR2: LNHNV, YYDKDF (reference sequence). V was cut by 0 bases and J by 5 bases, with 16 bases left in between. CDR3 DNA: TGTGCCACCAGCAGAGAGCAGGGAGGCCCAGGATATGGCTACACCTTC. Translation: CATSREQGGPGYGYTF.

The chain links TRBV27 to TRBJ2-3; tentative D call: TRBD2 (7 bases). Germline CDR1 reads MNHEY; CDR2 reads SMNVEV (reference sequence). The CDR3 sequence is 17 residues long. V gave up 2 bases and J gave up 1 base, with 16 bases separating them. Written as DNA, the CDR3 is TGTGCCAGCAGTTTAAGTGAAGGGGGGGAGGGCACAGATACGCAGTATTTT. This sequence encodes CASSLSEGGEGTDTQYF.

The gene calls are TRBV19 and TRBJ2-2, with no clear D. Germline V gene data show CDR1 as LNHDA and CDR2 as SQIVND (reference sequence). CDR3 length: 15 residues. V lost 7 bases to trimming and J lost 4 bases, with 16 bases between them. CDR3 loop: CASTYGGLGTGELFF. The CDR3 DNA reads TGTGCCAGTACCTATGGTGGGCTGGGCACCGGGGAGCTGTTTTTT.

The chain uses TRBV10-3 and TRBJ1-1; 11 bases map to TRBD1. The CDR3 has 15 amino acids. CDR1 is ENHRY, CDR2 SYGVKD, per germline. The junction had 4 bases not matched to a gene; V was cut back by 2 bases and J by 5 bases. The CDR3 DNA sequence: TGTGCCATCAGTGAGGGACAGGGGGCGGTGACTGAAGCTTTCTTT. Translating gives CAISEGQGAVTEAFF.